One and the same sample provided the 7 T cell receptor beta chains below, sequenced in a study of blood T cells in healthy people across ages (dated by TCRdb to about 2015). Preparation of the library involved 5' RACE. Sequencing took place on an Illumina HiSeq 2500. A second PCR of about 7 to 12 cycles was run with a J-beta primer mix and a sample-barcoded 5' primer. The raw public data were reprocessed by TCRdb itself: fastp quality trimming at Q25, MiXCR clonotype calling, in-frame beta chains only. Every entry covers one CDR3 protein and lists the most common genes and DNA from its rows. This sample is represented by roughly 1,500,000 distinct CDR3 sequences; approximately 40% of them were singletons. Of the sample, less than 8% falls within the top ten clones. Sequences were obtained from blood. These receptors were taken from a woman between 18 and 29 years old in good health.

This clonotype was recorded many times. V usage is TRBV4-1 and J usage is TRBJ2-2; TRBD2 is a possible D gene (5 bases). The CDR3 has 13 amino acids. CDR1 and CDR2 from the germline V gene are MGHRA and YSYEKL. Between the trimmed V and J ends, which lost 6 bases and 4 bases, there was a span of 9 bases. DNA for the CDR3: TGCGCCAGCAGGGGAGATAGCACCGGGGAGCTGTTTTTT. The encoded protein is CASRGDSTGELFF.

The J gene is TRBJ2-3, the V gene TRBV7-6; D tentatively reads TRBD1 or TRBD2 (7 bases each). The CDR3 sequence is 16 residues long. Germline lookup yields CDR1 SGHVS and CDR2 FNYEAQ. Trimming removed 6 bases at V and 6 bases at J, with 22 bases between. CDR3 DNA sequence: TGTGCCAGCAGTCAGGGGGGGCCCGCCCGAACCGATACGCAGTATTTT. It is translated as CASSQGGPARTDTQYF. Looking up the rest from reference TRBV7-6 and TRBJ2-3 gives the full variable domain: GAGVSQSPRYKVTKRGQDVALRCDPISGHVSLYWYRQALGQGPEFLTYFNYEAQQDKSGLPNDRFSAERPEGSISTLTIQRTEQRDSAMYRCASSQGGPARTDTQYFGPGTRLTVL.

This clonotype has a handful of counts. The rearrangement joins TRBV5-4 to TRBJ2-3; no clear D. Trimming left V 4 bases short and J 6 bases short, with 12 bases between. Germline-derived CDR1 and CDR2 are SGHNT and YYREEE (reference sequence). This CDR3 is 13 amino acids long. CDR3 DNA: TGTGCCAGCAGCCATCAAGGCGCGGATACGCAGTATTTT. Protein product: CASSHQGADTQYF.

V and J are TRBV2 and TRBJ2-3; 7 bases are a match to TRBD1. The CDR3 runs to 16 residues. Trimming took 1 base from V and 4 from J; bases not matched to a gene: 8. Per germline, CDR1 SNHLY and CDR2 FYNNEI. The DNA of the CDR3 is TGTGCCAGCAGTGAAGGGACAGGCCTGGGTCCAGATACGCAGTATTTT. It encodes CASSEGTGLGPDTQYF.

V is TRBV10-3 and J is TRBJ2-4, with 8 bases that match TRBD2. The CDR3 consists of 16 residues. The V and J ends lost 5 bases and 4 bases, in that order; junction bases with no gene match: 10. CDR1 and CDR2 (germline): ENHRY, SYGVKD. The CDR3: CAISRQPAGEKNIQYF. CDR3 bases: TGTGCCATCAGTCGACAACCAGCGGGGGAGAAAAACATTCAGTACTTC.

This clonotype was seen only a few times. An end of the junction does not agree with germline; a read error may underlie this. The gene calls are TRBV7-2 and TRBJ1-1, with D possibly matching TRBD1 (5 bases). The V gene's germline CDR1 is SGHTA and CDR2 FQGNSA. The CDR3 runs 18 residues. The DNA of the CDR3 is TGTGCCAGCAGCTTAAGGGGCACCGGGGTTGGGGTTAACACTGAAACTTTCTTT. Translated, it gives CASSLRGTGVGVNTETFF.

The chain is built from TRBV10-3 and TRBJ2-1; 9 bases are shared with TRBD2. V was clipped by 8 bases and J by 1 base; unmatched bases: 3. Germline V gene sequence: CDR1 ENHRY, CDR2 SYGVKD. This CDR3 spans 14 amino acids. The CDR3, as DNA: TGTGCCATCCATAGCGGGGGATCCTACAATGAGCAGTTCTTC. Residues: CAIHSGGSYNEQFF.